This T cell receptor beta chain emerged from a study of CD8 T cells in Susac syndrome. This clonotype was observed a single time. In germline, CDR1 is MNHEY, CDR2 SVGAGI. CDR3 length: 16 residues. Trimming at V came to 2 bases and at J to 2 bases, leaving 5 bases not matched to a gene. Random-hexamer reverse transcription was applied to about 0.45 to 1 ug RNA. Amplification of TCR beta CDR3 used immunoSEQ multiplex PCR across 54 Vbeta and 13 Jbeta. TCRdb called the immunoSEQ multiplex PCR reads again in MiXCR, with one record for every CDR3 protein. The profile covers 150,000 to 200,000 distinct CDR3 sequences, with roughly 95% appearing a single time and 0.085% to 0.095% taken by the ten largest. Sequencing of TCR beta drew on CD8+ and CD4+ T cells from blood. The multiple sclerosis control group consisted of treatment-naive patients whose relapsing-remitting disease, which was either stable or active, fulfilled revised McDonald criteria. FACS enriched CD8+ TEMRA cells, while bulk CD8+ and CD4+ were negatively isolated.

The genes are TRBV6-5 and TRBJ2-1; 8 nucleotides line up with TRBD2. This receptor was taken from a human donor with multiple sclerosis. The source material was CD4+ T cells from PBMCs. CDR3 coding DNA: TGTGCCAGCAGTTACCATAGCGGGAACACCTACAATGAGCAGTTCTTC. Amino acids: CASSYHSGNTYNEQFF.